This entry lists 8 T cell receptor beta chains sequenced from one sample in a study of cytomegalovirus exposure and HLA in healthy donors. PCR was performed using 60 Vbeta and 13 Jbeta primers. Here immunoSEQ multiplex PCR was the method, and the copy in TCRdb shows in-frame clones only, minus some. The sample shows roughly 120,000 clones, approximately 70% of them seen only once. The sequenced material came from PBMCs. The receptors derive from a woman between 40 and 55 years old in good health and CMV-seropositive.

The chain recombines TRBV9 with TRBJ2-3; 11 bases are a match to TRBD2. Germline V gene lookup returns CDR1 SGDLS and CDR2 YYNGEE. The J segment lost 4 bases and the V segment lost 6 bases, leaving 19 bases of the junction unmatched. The CDR3 consists of 19 residues. The CDR3 region has the DNA TGTGCCAGCATCCCCCCCCGACTAGCGGGACATAATAGGGCAGATACGCAGTATTTT. It translates to CASIPPRLAGHNRADTQYF.

This clone occurred a few times. The CDR3 loop reads CASSFPGNNEQFF. The CDR3 region has the DNA TGTGCCAGCAGTTTTCCGGGAAACAATGAGCAGTTCTTC. The V call is TRBV27, the J call TRBJ2-1; D may be TRBD2 (5 bases). Germline values: CDR1 MNHEY, CDR2 SMNVEV (reference sequence). The CDR3 loop spans 13 amino acids. Trimming stripped 3 bases from V and 5 bases from J, with 8 bases between.

V usage is TRBV6-1 and J usage is TRBJ2-7; D unresolved. V gave up 6 bases and J gave up 3 bases, with 12 bases separating them. Looked up from germline, CDR1 is MNHNS and CDR2 is SASEGT. The CDR3 contains 13 residues. Here the CDR3 DNA reads TGTGCCAGCAGACACCCGTCTCTCTACGAGCAGTACTTC. It is translated as CASRHPSLYEQYF.

Only a few counts were recorded for this clone. The chain joins TRBV6-5 to TRBJ1-1; D not resolved. The CDR3 covers 13 residues. Per the germline V gene, CDR1 is MNHEY and CDR2 is SVGAGI. Deletions cut 2 bases from V and 2 bases from J, with 6 bases between. In nucleotides, the CDR3 is TGTGCCAGCAGTTACGGAGAAAACACTGAAGCTTTCTTT. Its translation is CASSYGENTEAFF.

V is TRBV28 and J is TRBJ2-7; tentative D call: TRBD2 (6 bases). The V end lost 3 bases, the J end lost 6 bases, and 18 bases lay between the germline ends. The germline V gene has CDR1 MDHEN and CDR2 SYDVKM. The CDR3 contains 15 residues. CDR3 sequence reads: CASSFRGLSTFEQYF. CDR3 coding DNA: TGTGCCAGCAGTTTTAGGGGACTTAGTACGTTCGAGCAGTACTTC.

The chain uses TRBV7-6 and TRBJ1-4, with D uncertain. The CDR3 length is 13 residues. V was cut by 4 bases and J by 8 bases, with 11 bases left in between. Germline V CDR1 and CDR2: SGHVS, FNYEAQ. In DNA, the CDR3 is TGTGCCAGCAGCTCAGGTGGTTGGGAAAAACTGTTTTTT. Protein sequence: CASSSGGWEKLFF.

This chain links TRBV20-1 with TRBJ2-3; D not certain. The CDR3 spans 11 residues. Germline-derived CDR1 and CDR2 are DFQATT and SNEGSKA (reference sequence). V lost 3 bases and J lost 4, with 5 bases in between. The CDR3 nucleotides are TGCAGTGCTAGCAGTGCAGATACGCAGTATTTT. The encoded protein is CSASSADTQYF.

The CDR3 DNA follows: TGTGCCAGCAGCCCGGGAAATGCCGGAGATCAGCCCCAGCATTTT. Residues: CASSPGNAGDQPQHF. The chain combines TRBV7-2 with TRBJ1-5, with unresolved D. This CDR3 has 15 residues. Trimming took off 5 bases at V and 5 bases at J, with 16 bases between the two ends. CDR1 SGHTA and CDR2 FQGNSA come from the germline V gene.